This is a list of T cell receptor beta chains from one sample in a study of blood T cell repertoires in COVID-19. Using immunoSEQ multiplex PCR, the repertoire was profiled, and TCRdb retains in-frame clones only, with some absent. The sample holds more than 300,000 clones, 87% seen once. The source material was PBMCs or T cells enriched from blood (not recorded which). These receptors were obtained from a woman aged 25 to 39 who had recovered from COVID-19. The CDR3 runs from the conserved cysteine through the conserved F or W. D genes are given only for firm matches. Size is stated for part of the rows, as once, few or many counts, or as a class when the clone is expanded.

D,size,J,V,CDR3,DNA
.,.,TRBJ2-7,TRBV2,CASRAGGRYEQYF,TGTGCCAGCAGGGCAGGGGGGAGGTACGAGCAGTACTTC
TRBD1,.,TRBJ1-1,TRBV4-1,CASSQTGQGADTEAFF,TGCGCCAGCAGCCAAACCGGACAGGGGGCTGACACTGAAGCTTTCTTT
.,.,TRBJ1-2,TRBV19,CASSIDLTGRDHGYTF,TGTGCCAGTAGTATAGATCTAACAGGCAGAGATCATGGCTACACCTTC
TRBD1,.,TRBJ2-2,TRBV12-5,CASGSPDRANTGELFF,TGTGCTAGTGGTTCCCCCGACAGGGCGAACACCGGGGAGCTGTTTTTT
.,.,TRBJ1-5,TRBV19,CASSITWTTQNQPQHF,TGTGCCAGTAGTATAACGTGGACAACGCAAAATCAGCCCCAGCATTTT
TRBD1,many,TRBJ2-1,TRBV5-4,CASSPRPGTGGYNEQFF,TGTGCCAGCAGCCCACGCCCCGGGACAGGCGGCTACAATGAGCAGTTCTTC
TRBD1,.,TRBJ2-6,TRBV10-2,CASRGGTGANAGANVLTF,TGCGCCAGCAGGGGGGGGACAGGGGCGAATGCTGGGGCCAACGTCCTGACTTTC
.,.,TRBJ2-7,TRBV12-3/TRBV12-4,CASGSPGHKYF,TGTGCCAGCGGATCGCCGGGACATAAGTACTTC
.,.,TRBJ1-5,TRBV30,CAGRLGNQPQHF,TGTGCCGGGCGCCTGGGCAATCAGCCCCAGCATTTT
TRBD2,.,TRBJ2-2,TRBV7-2,CASSQRTSGGPGELFF,TGTGCCAGCAGCCAAAGGACTAGCGGGGGGCCCGGGGAGCTGTTTTTT
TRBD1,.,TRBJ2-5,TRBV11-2,CASSLTGWLAETQYF,TGTGCCAGCAGCCTGACAGGGTGGTTGGCGGAGACCCAGTACTTC
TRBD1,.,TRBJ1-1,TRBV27,CASSSTYRGTEAFF,TGTGCCAGCAGTTCCACATACAGGGGAACTGAAGCTTTCTTT
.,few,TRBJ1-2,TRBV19,CASSIRGINYGYTF,TGTGCCAGTAGTATTAGGGGAATTAACTATGGCTACACCTTC
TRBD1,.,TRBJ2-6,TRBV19,CASSTQLGGEGANVLTF,TGTGCCAGTAGTACCCAATTAGGGGGCGAGGGGGCCAACGTCCTGACTTTC
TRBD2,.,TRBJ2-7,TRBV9,CASSVAGGPHHF,TGTGCCAGCAGCGTAGCGGGGGGACCCCACCACTTC
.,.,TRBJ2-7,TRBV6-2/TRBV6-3,CASSLAGGYEQYF,TGTGCCAGCAGCCTAGCCGGGGGCTACGAGCAGTACTTC